This TCR beta chain was retrieved from a study of T cell responses to AZD1222 COVID-19 vaccine (dated by TCRdb to 2020 to 2022). About the investigation overall: AZD1222 recipients whose second dose came at about 4 weeks and those whose second dose came at about 12 weeks were combined into one group, since spike-specific TCR depth and breadth did not differ between the two schedules. TCR sequencing was performed for roughly 250 trial participants, of whom about 210 were given two doses of AZD1222 and some 25 were given two doses of MenACWY control vaccine. Trial participants were enrolled by age into 18-55, 56-69 and 70-plus year subgroups, with around 150, 28 and 57 TCR-sequenced participants respectively.

The CDR3 regions of human TCRbeta chains were subjected to immunosequencing. As for the authors' bioinformatics: Repertoire TCRs were matched against a reference library of SARS-CoV-2-specific TCRs generated with the MIRA antigen-specificity platform. Breadth meant the fraction of unique TCRs that were SARS-CoV-2-associated, whereas depth meant the fraction of total T cells that were SARS-CoV-2-associated. Using the MIRA data, each spike-specific TCR was mapped to the spike region that the TCR reacts to and placed in a CD4 or CD8 class. Log10-transformed breadth and depth values were compared by one-way ANOVA with Sidak's multiple comparisons tests. The table was pulled from immuneACCESS by TCRdb, which kept in-frame rearrangements only. Such tables lose some clones; where checked, under half of the loss comes from unresolved V genes, and the rest has no known cause. The V and J calls and clone size come from that table; D and trimming were worked out from the DNA. The sample table records approximately 30,000 clones; roughly 78% of these occur just once. 5.8% of the sample rests with the top ten.

This clone was detected only a few times. Its specific antigen is unknown. No base-level quality is on record; no much larger clone is a single base apart. The intended sense of this specimen's time point label: baseline before first vaccination. Vaccinee samples came from UK trials COV001 and COV002, including a single-blind randomized controlled phase 2/3 trial of AZD1222 (ChAdOx1 nCoV-19) in healthy adults. For TCRbeta chain sequencing, PBMC samples were collected from trial participants at day 0 and at day 28 after the second dose. The V end gives up 3 bases and the J end 7 bases, leaving 7 bases in the junction not matched to a gene. CDR1 MNHEY and CDR2 SVGAGI are derived from the germline V gene. The CDR3 runs 14 residues from the cysteine to the phenylalanine. Only the CDR3 DNA is retained, 42 bases long and in frame from the first base. The study at large found these results: Reportedly, close to half of the unique spike-specific TCRs recognized epitopes lying outside the regions that are mutated in the B.1.351 and B.1.1.7 variants. Because no day 14 peak-response samples were available, the repertoires could be characterized only after the peak T cell response. The 56-69-year group was small, and its depth increase did not reach significance, likely because of low power. A significant rise in spike-specific TCR breadth and depth was observed after two AZD1222 doses relative to day 0 and relative to MenACWY recipients. CD4 TCRs associated with the vaccine covered the entire spike protein, and the dominant responses were in regions 160-218 and 743-854. Participants were mostly white British and included more females than males, and it was suggested by the authors that clonal diversity may have been underestimated. Conclusions about previously exposed vaccinees were limited because only a handful of AZD1222 recipients were SARS-CoV-2 seropositive at baseline.

The clonotype comes from an adult in good health. Recombination joined TRBV6-5 with TRBJ2-7; 9 junctional bases match TRBD1. Sequencing used peripheral blood, obtained on day 0 of AZD1222 vaccination. The encoded CDR3 is CASSYGQGLGEQYF. The sequenced DNA is TGTGCCAGCAGTTATGGACAGGGGTTAGGGGAGCAGTACTTC.